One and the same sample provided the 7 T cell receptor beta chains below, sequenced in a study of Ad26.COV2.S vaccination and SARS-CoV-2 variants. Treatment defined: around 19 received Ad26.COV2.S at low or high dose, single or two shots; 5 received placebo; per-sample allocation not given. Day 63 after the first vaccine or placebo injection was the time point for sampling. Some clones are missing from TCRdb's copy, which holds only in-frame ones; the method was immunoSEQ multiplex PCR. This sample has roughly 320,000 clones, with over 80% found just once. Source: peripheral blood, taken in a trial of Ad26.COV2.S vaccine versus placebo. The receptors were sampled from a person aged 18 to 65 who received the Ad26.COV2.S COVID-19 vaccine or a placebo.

The CDR3 reads CASRQGVGEQYF. CDR3 nucleotides: TGCGCCAGCAGGCAGGGGGTTGGCGAGCAGTACTTC. The chain uses TRBV5-1 and TRBJ2-7, with 7 bases lining up with TRBD1. The CDR3 consists of 12 residues. The V gene's germline CDR1 is SGHRS and CDR2 YFSETQ. The V gene end was trimmed by 5 bases and the J gene end by 6 bases; junction bases not matched to a gene: 5.

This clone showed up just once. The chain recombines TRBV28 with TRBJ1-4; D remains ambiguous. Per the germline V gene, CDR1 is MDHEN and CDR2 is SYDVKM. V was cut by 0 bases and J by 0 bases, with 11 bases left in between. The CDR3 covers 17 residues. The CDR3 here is CASSLWAATATNEKLFF. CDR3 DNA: TGTGCCAGCAGTTTATGGGCAGCCACTGCAACTAATGAAAAACTGTTTTTT.

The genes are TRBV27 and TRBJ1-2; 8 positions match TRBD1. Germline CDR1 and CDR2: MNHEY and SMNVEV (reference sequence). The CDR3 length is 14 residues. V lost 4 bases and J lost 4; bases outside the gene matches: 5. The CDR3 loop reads CASSSRTGFYGYTF. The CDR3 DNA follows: TGTGCCAGCAGTTCACGGACAGGGTTCTATGGCTACACCTTC.

Here the CDR3 reads CASSQNRDIVYEQYF. CDR3 coding DNA: TGCGCCAGCAGCCAAAACCGGGACATCGTATACGAGCAGTACTTC. This chain links TRBV4-1 with TRBJ2-7; tentative D call: TRBD1 (6 bases). Germline CDR1 MGHRA, CDR2 YSYEKL. V lost 2 bases and J lost 4, with 15 bases in between. The CDR3 contains 15 residues.

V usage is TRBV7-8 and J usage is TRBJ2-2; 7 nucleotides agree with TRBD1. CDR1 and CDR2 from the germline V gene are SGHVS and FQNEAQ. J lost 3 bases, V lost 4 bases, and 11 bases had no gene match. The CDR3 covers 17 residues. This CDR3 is CASSSLTRQGYTGELFF. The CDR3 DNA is TGTGCCAGCAGCTCGCTAACCCGACAGGGATACACCGGGGAGCTGTTTTTT. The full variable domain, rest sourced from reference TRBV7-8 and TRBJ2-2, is GAGVSQSPRYKVAKRGQDVALRCDPISGHVSLFWYQQALGQGPEFLTYFQNEAQLDKSGLPSDRFFAERPEGSVSTLKIQRTQQEDSAVYLCASSSLTRQGYTGELFFGEGSRLTVL.

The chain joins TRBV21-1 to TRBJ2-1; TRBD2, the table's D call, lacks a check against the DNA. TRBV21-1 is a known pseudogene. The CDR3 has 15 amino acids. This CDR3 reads CASSSRDLYHNEQFF. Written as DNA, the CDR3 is TGTGCCAGCAGCTCCCGGGATTTATACCACAATGAGCAGTTCTTC.

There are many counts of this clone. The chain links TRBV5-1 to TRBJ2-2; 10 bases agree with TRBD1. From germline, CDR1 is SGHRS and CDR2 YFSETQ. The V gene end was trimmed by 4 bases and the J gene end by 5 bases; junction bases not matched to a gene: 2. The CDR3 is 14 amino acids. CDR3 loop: CASSPGQGTGELFF. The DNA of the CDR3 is TGCGCCAGCAGCCCGGGACAGGGGACCGGGGAGCTGTTTTTT. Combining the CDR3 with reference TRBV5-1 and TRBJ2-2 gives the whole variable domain KAGVTQTPRYLIKTRGQQVTLSCSPISGHRSVSWYQQTPGQGLQFLFEYFSETQRNKGNFPGRFSGRQFSNSRSEMNVSTLELGDSALYLCASSPGQGTGELFFGEGSRLTVL.